These T cell receptor beta chains were read from a single sample in a study of blood T cell repertoires in COVID-19. Assay used: immunoSEQ multiplex PCR; TCRdb lists only in-frame clones, some missing. The table records 110,000 or so clones, 70% to 90% of them present only once. Material for sequencing was peripheral blood. The receptors originated from a woman aged 70-85 years who had recovered from COVID-19. CDR3s include the opening cysteine and the closing phenylalanine or tryptophan. The D gene is left open where the match is weak. Clone size, where shown, is once, few, many, or a class for clones that have expanded.

J: TRBJ2-7; size: once; length: 14; V: TRBV27; D: TRBD1; CDR3: CASQRDRGAYEQYF; DNA: TGTGCCAGCCAGCGGGACAGGGGTGCATACGAGCAGTACTTC
J: TRBJ2-5; size: .; length: 12; V: TRBV28; D: .; CDR3: CASGAGKETQYF; DNA: TGTGCCAGTGGGGCGGGAAAAGAGACCCAGTACTTC
J: TRBJ2-3; size: .; length: 15; V: TRBV28; D: TRBD2; CDR3: CASSLGLAGGHTQYF; DNA: TGTGCCAGCAGTTTGGGACTAGCGGGAGGTCATACGCAGTATTTT
J: TRBJ2-7; size: .; length: 14; V: TRBV5-4; D: TRBD1; CDR3: CASAQTGDGDEQYF; DNA: TGTGCCAGCGCGCAGACAGGGGACGGGGACGAGCAGTACTTC
J: TRBJ2-7; size: .; length: 14; V: TRBV30; D: TRBD1; CDR3: CAWSVGQGSWGQYF; DNA: TGTGCCTGGAGTGTGGGACAGGGGAGTTGGGGGCAGTACTTC
J: TRBJ2-2; size: .; length: 13; V: TRBV27; D: .; CDR3: CASSLRGNGELFF; DNA: TGTGCCAGCAGTTTACGCGGGAACGGGGAGCTGTTTTTT
J: TRBJ1-5; size: .; length: 15; V: TRBV2; D: TRBD1; CDR3: CASRKQGAGNQPQHF; DNA: TGTGCCAGCAGGAAACAGGGGGCCGGGAATCAGCCCCAGCATTTT
J: TRBJ1-1; size: .; length: 15; V: TRBV6-5; D: .; CDR3: CASRRIQGMNTEAFF; DNA: TGTGCCAGCCGACGGATCCAGGGAATGAACACTGAAGCTTTCTTT
J: TRBJ2-7; size: .; length: 13; V: TRBV6-5; D: .; CDR3: CASSWFSGGEQYF; DNA: TGTGCCAGCAGTTGGTTCAGCGGTGGCGAGCAGTACTTC
J: TRBJ1-1; size: .; length: 13; V: TRBV7-2; D: .; CDR3: CASSPRQNKEAFF; DNA: TGTGCCAGCAGCCCCCGACAGAACAAAGAAGCTTTCTTT
J: TRBJ2-1; size: few; length: 15; V: TRBV11-2; D: TRBD2; CDR3: CASSLDGLVVYEQFF; DNA: TGTGCCAGCAGCTTAGATGGACTAGTTGTTTATGAGCAGTTCTTC
J: TRBJ2-7; size: .; length: 13; V: TRBV5-1; D: .; CDR3: CASSFGNPYEQYF; DNA: TGCGCCAGCAGCTTTGGCAACCCCTACGAGCAGTACTTC
J: TRBJ2-1; size: few; length: 14; V: TRBV7-3; D: .; CDR3: CASSPRGGGKEQFF; DNA: TGTGCCAGCAGCCCCCGAGGGGGAGGGAAGGAGCAGTTCTTC
J: TRBJ1-6; size: once; length: 15; V: TRBV27; D: TRBD1; CDR3: CASRTGASYNSPLHF; DNA: TGTGCCAGCAGGACAGGGGCTAGCTATAATTCACCCCTCCACTTT
J: TRBJ1-1; size: .; length: 16; V: TRBV18; D: .; CDR3: CASSPAQGLQGTEAFF; DNA: TGTGCCAGCTCACCGGCTCAGGGACTTCAGGGCACTGAAGCTTTCTTT
J: TRBJ2-3; size: once; length: 13; V: TRBV5-1; D: TRBD2; CDR3: CASSRGGADTQYF; DNA: TGCGCCAGCAGCCGGGGGGGAGCTGATACGCAGTATTTT
J: TRBJ1-2; size: .; length: 14; V: TRBV28; D: TRBD1; CDR3: CASSGGQGEGGYTF; DNA: TGTGCCAGCAGTGGAGGACAGGGGGAGGGAGGCTACACCTTC
J: TRBJ2-5; size: .; length: 15; V: TRBV7-9; D: TRBD2; CDR3: CASSLGLAGLETQYF; DNA: TGTGCCAGCAGCTTAGGGCTAGCGGGGTTAGAGACCCAGTACTTC
J: TRBJ2-7; size: .; length: 13; V: TRBV6-2/TRBV6-3; D: .; CDR3: CASSTTSPYEQYF; DNA: TGTGCCAGCAGCACAACATCCCCCTACGAGCAGTACTTC
J: TRBJ2-3; size: .; length: 15; V: TRBV2; D: .; CDR3: CASSVVGVDTDTQYF; DNA: TGTGCCAGCAGTGTAGTAGGGGTGGACACAGATACGCAGTATTTT
J: TRBJ1-2; size: .; length: 14; V: TRBV19; D: .; CDR3: CASSRQASSYGYTF; DNA: TGTGCCAGTAGCCGACAGGCCTCGAGCTATGGCTACACCTTC
J: TRBJ2-1; size: once; length: 14; V: TRBV27; D: TRBD2; CDR3: CASKERLAGNEQFF; DNA: TGTGCCAGCAAGGAGAGACTAGCGGGTAATGAGCAGTTCTTC
J: TRBJ2-1; size: .; length: 14; V: TRBV2; D: .; CDR3: CASTLRRDYNEQFF; DNA: TGTGCCAGCACATTACGCCGGGACTACAATGAGCAGTTCTTC
J: TRBJ2-1; size: .; length: 15; V: TRBV19; D: TRBD2; CDR3: CASSTGTSGYNEQFF; DNA: TGTGCCAGTAGCACCGGGACTAGCGGATACAATGAGCAGTTCTTC
J: TRBJ1-2; size: .; length: 17; V: TRBV18; D: TRBD1; CDR3: CASSPTGTGTVRYGYTF; DNA: TGTGCCAGCTCACCTACGGGGACAGGGACGGTACGGTATGGCTACACCTTC
J: TRBJ1-5; size: .; length: 16; V: TRBV24-1; D: TRBD1; CDR3: CATSDSDRGLWGPQHF; DNA: TGTGCCACCAGTGACTCTGACAGGGGCCTGTGGGGACCCCAGCATTTT
J: TRBJ1-1; size: .; length: 15; V: TRBV4-3; D: .; CDR3: CASSHSSPTDTEAFF; DNA: TGCGCCAGCAGCCACTCAAGCCCGACAGACACTGAAGCTTTCTTT
J: TRBJ2-5; size: .; length: 15; V: TRBV6-1; D: .; CDR3: CASSEAAAGQETQYF; DNA: TGTGCCAGCAGTGAAGCGGCAGCGGGTCAAGAGACCCAGTACTTC
J: TRBJ2-1; size: .; length: 13; V: TRBV5-1; D: .; CDR3: CASGEASYNEQFF; DNA: TGCGCCAGCGGGGAGGCCTCCTACAATGAGCAGTTCTTC